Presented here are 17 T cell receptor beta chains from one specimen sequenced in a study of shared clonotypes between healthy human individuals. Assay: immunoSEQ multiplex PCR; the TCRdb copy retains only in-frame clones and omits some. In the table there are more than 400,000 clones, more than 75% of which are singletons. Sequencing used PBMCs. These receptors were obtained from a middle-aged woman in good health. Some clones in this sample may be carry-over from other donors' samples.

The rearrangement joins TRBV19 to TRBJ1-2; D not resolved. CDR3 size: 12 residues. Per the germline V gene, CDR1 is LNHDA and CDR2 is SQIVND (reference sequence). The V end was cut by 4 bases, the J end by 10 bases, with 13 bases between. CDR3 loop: CASSKLEGDYTF. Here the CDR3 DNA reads TGTGCCAGTAGTAAGTTGGAGGGCGACTACACCTTC.

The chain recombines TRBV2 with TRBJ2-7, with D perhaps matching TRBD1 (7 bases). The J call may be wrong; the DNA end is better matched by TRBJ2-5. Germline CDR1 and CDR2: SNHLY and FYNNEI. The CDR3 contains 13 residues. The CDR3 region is CASAGQSQETQYF. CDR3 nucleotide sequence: TGTGCCAGCGCGGGACAGTCACAAGAGACCCAGTACTTC.

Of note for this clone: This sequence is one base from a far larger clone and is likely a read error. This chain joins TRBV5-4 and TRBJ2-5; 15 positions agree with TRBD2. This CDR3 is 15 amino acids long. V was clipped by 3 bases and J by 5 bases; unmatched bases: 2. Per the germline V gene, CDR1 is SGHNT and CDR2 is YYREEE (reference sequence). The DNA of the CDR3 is TGTGCCAGCAGCTGGGGACTAGCGGGAGGTGAGACCCAGTACTTC. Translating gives CASSWGLAGGETQYF.

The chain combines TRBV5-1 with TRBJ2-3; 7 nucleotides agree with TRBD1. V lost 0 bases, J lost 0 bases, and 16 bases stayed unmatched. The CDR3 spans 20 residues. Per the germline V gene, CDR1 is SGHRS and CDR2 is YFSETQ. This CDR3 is CASSLGSGWDRRVSTDTQYF. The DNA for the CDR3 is TGCGCCAGCAGCTTGGGCTCAGGATGGGACAGAAGAGTAAGCACAGATACGCAGTATTTT.

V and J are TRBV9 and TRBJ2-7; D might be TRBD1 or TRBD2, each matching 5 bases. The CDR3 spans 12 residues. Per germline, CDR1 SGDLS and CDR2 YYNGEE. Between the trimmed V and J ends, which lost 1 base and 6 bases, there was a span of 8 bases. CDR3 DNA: TGTGCCAGCAGCGTATCCGGGACCGAGCAGTACTTC. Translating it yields CASSVSGTEQYF.

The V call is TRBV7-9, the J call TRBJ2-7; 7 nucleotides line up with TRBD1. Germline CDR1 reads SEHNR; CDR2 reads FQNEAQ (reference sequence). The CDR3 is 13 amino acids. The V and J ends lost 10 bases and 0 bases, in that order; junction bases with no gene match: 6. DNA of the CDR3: TGTGCCATCGGGACAGCTCTCTCCTACGAGCAGTACTTC. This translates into CAIGTALSYEQYF.

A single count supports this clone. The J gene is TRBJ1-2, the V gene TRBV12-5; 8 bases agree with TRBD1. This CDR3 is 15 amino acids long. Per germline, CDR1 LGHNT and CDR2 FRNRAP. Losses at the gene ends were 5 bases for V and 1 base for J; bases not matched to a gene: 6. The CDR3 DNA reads TGTGCTAGTGGTGGCGGACAGGGTGATAACTATGGCTACACCTTC. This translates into CASGGGQGDNYGYTF.

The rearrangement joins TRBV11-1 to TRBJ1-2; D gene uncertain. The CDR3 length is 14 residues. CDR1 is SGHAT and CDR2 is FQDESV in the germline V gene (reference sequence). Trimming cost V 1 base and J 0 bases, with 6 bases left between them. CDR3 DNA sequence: TGTGCCAGCAGCTTAGGGGCAGCTAACTATGGCTACACCTTC. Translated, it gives CASSLGAANYGYTF. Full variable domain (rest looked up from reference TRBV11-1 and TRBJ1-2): EAEVAQSPRYKITEKSQAVAFWCDPISGHATLYWYRQILGQGPELLVQFQDESVVDDSQLPKDRFSAERLKGVDSTLKIQPAELGDSAMYLCASSLGAANYGYTFGSGTRLTVV.

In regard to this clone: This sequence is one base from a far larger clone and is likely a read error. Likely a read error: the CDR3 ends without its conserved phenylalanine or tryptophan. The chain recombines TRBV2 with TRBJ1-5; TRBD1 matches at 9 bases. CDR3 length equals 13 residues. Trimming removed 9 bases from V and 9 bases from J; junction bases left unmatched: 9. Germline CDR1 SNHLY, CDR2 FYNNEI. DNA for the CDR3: TGTGCCAGTCACGGGACAGGGAAGGTGCCCCAGCATCTT. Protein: CASHGTGKVPQHL.

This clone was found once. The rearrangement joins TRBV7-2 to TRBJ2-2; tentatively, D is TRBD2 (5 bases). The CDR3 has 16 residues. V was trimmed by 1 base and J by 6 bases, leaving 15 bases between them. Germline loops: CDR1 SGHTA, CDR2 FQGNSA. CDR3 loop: CASSLGLGGSAGELFF. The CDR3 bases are TGTGCCAGCAGCTTAGGTCTGGGTGGGAGCGCCGGGGAGCTGTTTTTT.

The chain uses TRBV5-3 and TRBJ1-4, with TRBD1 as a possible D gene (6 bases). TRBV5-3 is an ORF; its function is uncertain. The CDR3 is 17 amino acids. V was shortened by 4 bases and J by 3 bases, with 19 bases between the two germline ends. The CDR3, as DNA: TGTGCCAGAAGCGTCATAACCCCAGGGGCAGCTAATGAAAAACTGTTTTTT. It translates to CARSVITPGAANEKLFF.

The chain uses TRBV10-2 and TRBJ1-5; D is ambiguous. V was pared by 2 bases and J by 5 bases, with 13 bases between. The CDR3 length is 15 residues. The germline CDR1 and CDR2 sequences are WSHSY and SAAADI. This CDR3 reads CASSEAGYSHQPQHF. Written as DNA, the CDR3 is TGCGCCAGCAGTGAGGCGGGGTATAGTCATCAGCCCCAGCATTTT.

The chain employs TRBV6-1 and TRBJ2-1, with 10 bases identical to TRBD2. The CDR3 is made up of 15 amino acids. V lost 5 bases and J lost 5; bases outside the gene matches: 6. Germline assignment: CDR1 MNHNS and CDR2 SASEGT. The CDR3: CASSSSSGSHNEQFF. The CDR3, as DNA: TGTGCCAGCAGTAGCTCTAGCGGGAGCCACAATGAGCAGTTCTTC.

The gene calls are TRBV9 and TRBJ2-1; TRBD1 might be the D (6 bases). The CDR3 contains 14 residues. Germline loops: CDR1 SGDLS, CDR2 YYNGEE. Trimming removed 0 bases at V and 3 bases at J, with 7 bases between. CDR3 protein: CASSVGGHYNEQFF. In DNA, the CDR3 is TGTGCCAGCAGCGTAGGGGGGCACTACAATGAGCAGTTCTTC.

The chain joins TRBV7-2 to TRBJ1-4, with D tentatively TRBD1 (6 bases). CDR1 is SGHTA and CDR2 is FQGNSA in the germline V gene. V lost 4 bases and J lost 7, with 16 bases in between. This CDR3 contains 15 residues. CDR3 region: CASSSPSGGGEKLFF. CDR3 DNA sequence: TGTGCCAGCAGCTCCCCATCGGGGGGCGGTGAAAAACTGTTTTTT.

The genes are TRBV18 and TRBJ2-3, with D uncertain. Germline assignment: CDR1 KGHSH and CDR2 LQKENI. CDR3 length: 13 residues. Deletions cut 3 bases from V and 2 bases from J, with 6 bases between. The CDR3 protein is CASSPSITDTQYF. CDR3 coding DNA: TGTGCCAGCTCACCCTCCATCACAGATACGCAGTATTTT.

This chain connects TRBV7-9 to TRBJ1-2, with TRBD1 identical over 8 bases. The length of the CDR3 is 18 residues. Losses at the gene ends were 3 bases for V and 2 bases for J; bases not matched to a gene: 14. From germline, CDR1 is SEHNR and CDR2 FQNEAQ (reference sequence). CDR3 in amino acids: CASSFLPGTGDLNYGYTF. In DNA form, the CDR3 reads TGTGCCAGCAGCTTTCTTCCCGGGACAGGAGATCTAAACTATGGCTACACCTTC.